The 2 T cell receptor beta chains reported below all come from one sample, sequenced in a study of CD8+ T cells in alopecia areata. Investigators isolated RNA and reverse transcribed it into cDNA to act as the sequencing template. Produced via immunoSEQ multiplex PCR; TCRdb's table is partial and in-frame only. This table holds 150,000 to 200,000 clones, about 70% found once. The source was CD8+ T cells sorted from blood, collected at week 0. The receptors originated from a human donor with alopecia areata.

The chain joins TRBV7-9 to TRBJ2-7; D may be TRBD1 (6 bases). This CDR3 has 16 residues. Between the trimmed V and J ends, which lost 5 bases and 1 base, there was a span of 18 bases. Germline loops: CDR1 SEHNR, CDR2 FQNEAQ (reference sequence). The CDR3 coding sequence is TGTGCCAGCAGCCAACCACAGGGTATTGAATCCTACGAGCAGTACTTC. It is translated as CASSQPQGIESYEQYF.

The genes are TRBV27 and TRBJ1-2, with D possibly TRBD1 on 5 matching bases. Per germline, CDR1 MNHEY and CDR2 SMNVEV (reference sequence). The CDR3 sequence is 14 residues long. V lost 5 bases, J lost 1 base, and 11 bases lay in between. The CDR3 nucleotides are TGTGCCAGCAGTCCCGGGGGGGTTAACTATGGCTACACCTTC. Translated: CASSPGGVNYGYTF.